This paragraph covers one T cell receptor (beta chain) sequence. The antigen is undetermined. Measured with immunoSEQ multiplex PCR; TCRdb has only the in-frame clones, and not every one. The table includes about 43,000 clones, about 90% detected once. The sample belongs to a study of T cells after posttransplantation cyclophosphamide. Findings and caveats of the study: Later blood repertoires were often dominated by clones from the donor CD8+ memory compartment. After PTCy, TRB diversity resembled that of CNI/methotrexate controls.

Busulfan-fludarabine conditioning, marrow transplant, and cyclophosphamide on days +3 and +4 were administered. From germline, CDR1 is SGHRS and CDR2 YFSETQ. The germline V and J ends were trimmed by 0 bases and 5 bases, with 11 bases remaining between them. This CDR3 region has 15 residues. V is TRBV5-1 and J is TRBJ1-4; D is unclear. The sequencing used PBMCs, collected 55 to 70 days after allogeneic stem cell transplant with posttransplant cyclophosphamide. The clonotype originates from a male patient aged 55 to 69 who received an allogeneic stem cell transplant from a related donor and was CMV-positive. The graft donor may have given rise to some T cells. CDR3 sequence reads: CASSLGQAGNEKLFF. The CDR3 nucleotides read TGCGCCAGCAGCTTGGGGCAGGCTGGAAATGAAAAACTGTTTTTT.